The 7 T cell receptor beta chains below all came from one sample that was sequenced in a study of shared clonotypes between healthy human individuals. The assay was immunoSEQ multiplex PCR, and TCRdb's table has in-frame clones only and misses some. This repertoire shows about 2.5 million clones, 85% to 95% found once; its top ten account for about 0.41%. Sequenced material: naive CD4+ T cells from PBMCs. Regarding subset: CD45RA+ positively selected. These receptors all stem from a man between 18 and 35 years old in good health. Some clones in this sample may be carry-over from other donors' samples.

Points on this clone: Other DNA variants within this sample encode the same CDR3. This chain connects TRBV11-3 to TRBJ2-2; perhaps TRBD2 as D (5 bases). Germline V gene sequence: CDR1 SGHNT, CDR2 YENEEA. CDR3 size: 12 residues. Deletions cut 5 bases from V and 5 bases from J, with 6 bases between. CDR3 bases: TGTGCCAGCAGCCCGGGGACCGGGGAGCTGTTTTTT. Translated, it gives CASSPGTGELFF.

The V and J genes are TRBV30 and TRBJ1-2; TRBD1 is a possible D gene (5 bases). Germline CDR1 reads GTSNPN; CDR2 reads SVGIG (reference sequence). Between the trimmed V and J ends, which lost 1 base and 4 bases, there was a span of 10 bases. This CDR3 contains 13 residues. CDR3 loop: CAWSAWDGYGYTF. The CDR3, as DNA: TGTGCCTGGAGTGCGTGGGACGGCTATGGCTACACCTTC. Full variable domain (remainder filled in from reference TRBV30 and TRBJ1-2): SQTIHQWPATLVQPVGSPLSLECTVEGTSNPNLYWYRQAAGRGLQLLFYSVGIGQISSEVPQNLSASRPQDRQFILSSKKLLLSDSGFYLCAWSAWDGYGYTFGSGTRLTVV.

This chain links TRBV27 with TRBJ1-1, with unresolved D. Germline CDR1 MNHEY, CDR2 SMNVEV (reference sequence). V was clipped by 4 bases and J by 1 base, with 4 bases between them. The CDR3 is 12 residues long. DNA of the CDR3: TGTGCCAGCAGTTCCACGAACACTGAAGCTTTCTTT. Its translation: CASSSTNTEAFF.

V and J are TRBV5-1 and TRBJ1-5; D not certain. V was pared by 4 bases and J by 5 bases, with 10 bases between. Germline V gives CDR1 SGHRS, CDR2 YFSETQ. CDR3 size: 13 residues. The CDR3 here is CASSPPSHQPQHF. In nucleotides, the CDR3 is TGCGCCAGCAGCCCGCCCTCGCATCAGCCCCAGCATTTT.

The V call is TRBV5-1, the J call TRBJ1-1, with TRBD1 as a possible D gene (6 bases). This CDR3 spans 16 amino acids. Germline CDR1 reads SGHRS; CDR2 reads YFSETQ. Trimming took 2 bases from V and 1 from J, leaving 15 bases between them. The chain's CDR3 is CASSFLIQGPNTEAFF. In DNA form, the CDR3 reads TGCGCCAGCAGCTTCCTAATACAGGGCCCGAACACTGAAGCTTTCTTT.

This clone was counted a single time. The chain employs TRBV25-1 and TRBJ1-2; no clear D. Trimming pared 4 bases from V and 4 bases from J, leaving 10 bases between. The length of the CDR3 is 13 residues. CDR1 is MGHDK and CDR2 is SYGVNS in the germline V gene. The DNA of the CDR3 is TGTGCCAGCAGTGTGCCGGGTCTCTATGGCTACACCTTC. Translating gives CASSVPGLYGYTF.

The CDR3 sequence: CASSEARGLGTEAFF. CDR3 nucleotides: TGTGCCAGCAGTGAAGCGAGGGGGTTAGGCACTGAAGCTTTCTTT. The V gene is TRBV6-1, the J gene TRBJ1-1, with D possibly TRBD1 on 6 matching bases. V lost 0 bases and J 4 bases, leaving 12 bases between the germline ends. This CDR3 contains 15 residues. Germline lookup yields CDR1 MNHNS and CDR2 SASEGT.